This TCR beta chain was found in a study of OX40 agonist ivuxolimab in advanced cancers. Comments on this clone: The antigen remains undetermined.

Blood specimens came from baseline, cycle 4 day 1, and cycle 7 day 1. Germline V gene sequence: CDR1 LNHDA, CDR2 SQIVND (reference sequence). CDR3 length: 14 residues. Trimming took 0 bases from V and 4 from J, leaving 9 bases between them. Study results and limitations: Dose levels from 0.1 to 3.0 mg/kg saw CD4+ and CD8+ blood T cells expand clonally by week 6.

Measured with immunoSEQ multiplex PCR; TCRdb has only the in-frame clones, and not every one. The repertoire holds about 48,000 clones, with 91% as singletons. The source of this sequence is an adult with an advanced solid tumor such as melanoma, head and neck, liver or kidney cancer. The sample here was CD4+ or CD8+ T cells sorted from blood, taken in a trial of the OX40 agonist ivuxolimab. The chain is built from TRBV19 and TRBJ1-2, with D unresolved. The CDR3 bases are TGTGCCAGTAGTATAGATCTCCGGGGCTATGGCTACACCTTC. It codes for CASSIDLRGYGYTF.